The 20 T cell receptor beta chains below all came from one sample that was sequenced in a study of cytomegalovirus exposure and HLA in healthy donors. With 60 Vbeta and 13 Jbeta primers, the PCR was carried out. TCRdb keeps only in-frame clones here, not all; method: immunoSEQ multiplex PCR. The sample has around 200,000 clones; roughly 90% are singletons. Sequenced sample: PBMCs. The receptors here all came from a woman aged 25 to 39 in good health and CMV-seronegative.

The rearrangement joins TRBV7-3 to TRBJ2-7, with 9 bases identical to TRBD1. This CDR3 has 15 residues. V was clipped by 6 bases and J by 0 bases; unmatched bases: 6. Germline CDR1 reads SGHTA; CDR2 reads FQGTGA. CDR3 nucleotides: TGTGCCAGCAGTCCCGGACAGGGGCACTCCTACGAGCAGTACTTC. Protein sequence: CASSPGQGHSYEQYF.

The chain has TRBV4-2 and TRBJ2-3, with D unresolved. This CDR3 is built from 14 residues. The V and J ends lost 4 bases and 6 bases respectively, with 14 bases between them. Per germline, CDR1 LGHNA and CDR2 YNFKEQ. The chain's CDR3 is CASSLNTERDTQYF. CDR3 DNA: TGTGCCAGCAGCCTAAACACCGAGCGTGATACGCAGTATTTT.

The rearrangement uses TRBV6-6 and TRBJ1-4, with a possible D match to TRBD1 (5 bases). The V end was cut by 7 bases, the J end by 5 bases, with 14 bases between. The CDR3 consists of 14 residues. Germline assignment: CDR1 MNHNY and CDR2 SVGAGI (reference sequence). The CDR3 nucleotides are TGTGCCAGCAAGCCCGGGACTGACAATGAAAAACTGTTTTTT. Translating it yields CASKPGTDNEKLFF.

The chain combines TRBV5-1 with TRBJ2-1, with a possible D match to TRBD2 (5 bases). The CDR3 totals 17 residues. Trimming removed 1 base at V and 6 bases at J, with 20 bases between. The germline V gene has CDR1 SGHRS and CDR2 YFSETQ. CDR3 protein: CASSLTRTTAPSNEQFF. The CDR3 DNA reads TGCGCCAGCAGCTTGACTAGAACCACCGCGCCGAGCAATGAGCAGTTCTTC.

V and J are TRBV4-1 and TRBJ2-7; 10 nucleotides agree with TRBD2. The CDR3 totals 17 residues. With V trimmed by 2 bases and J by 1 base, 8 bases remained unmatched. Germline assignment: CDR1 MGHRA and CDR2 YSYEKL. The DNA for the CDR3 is TGCGCCAGCAGCCAACCCCGGGCTAGCGGGGGATCCTACGAGCAGTACTTC. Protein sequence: CASSQPRASGGSYEQYF.

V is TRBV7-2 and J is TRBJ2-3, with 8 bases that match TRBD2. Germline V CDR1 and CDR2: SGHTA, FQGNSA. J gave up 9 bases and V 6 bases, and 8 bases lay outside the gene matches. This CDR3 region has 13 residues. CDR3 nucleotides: TGTGCCAGCAGTCCCGGGGTAGCGGGAACGCAGTATTTT. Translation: CASSPGVAGTQYF.

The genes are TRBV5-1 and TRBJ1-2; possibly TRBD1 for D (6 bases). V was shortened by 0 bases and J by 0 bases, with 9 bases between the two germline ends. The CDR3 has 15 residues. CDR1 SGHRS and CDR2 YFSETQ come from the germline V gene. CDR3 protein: CASSLDTGSNYGYTF. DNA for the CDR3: TGCGCCAGCAGCTTGGACACAGGGTCTAACTATGGCTACACCTTC.

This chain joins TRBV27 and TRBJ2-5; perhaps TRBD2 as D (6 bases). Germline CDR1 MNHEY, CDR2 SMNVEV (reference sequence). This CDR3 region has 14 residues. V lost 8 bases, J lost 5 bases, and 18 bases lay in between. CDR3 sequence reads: CASGFDGSGETQYF. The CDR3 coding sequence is TGTGCCAGCGGATTTGACGGGAGCGGGGAGACCCAGTACTTC.

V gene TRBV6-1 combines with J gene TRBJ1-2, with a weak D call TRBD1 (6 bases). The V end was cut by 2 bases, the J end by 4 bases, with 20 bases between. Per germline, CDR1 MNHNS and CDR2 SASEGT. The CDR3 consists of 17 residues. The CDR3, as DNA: TGTGCCAGCAGTGAAAAGGCCAGGAACAGGGACGGCTATGGCTACACCTTC. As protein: CASSEKARNRDGYGYTF.

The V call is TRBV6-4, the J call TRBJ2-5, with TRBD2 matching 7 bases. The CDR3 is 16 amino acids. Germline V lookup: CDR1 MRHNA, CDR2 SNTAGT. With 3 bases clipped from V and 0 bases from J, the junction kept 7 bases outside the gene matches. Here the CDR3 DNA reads TGTGCCAGCAGTGATCATGAGCGGGGTTACCAAGAGACCCAGTACTTC. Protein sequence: CASSDHERGYQETQYF.

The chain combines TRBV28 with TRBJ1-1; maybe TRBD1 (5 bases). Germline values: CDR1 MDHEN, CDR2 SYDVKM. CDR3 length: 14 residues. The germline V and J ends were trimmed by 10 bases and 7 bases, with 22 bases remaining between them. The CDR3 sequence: CATSWGGAGGEAFF. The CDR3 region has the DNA TGTGCCACCTCCTGGGGCGGGGCGGGTGGTGAAGCTTTCTTT.

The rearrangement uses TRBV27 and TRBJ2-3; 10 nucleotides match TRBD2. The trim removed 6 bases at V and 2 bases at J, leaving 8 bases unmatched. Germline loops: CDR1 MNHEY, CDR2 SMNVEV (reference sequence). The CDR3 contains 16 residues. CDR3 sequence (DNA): TGTGCCAGCAGGTTGAATAGCGGGGGGTACACAGATACGCAGTATTTT. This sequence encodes CASRLNSGGYTDTQYF.

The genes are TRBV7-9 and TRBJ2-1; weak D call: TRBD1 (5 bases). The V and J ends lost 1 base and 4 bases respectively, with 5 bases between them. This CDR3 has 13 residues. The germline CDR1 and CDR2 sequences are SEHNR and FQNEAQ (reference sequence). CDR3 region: CASSLDRYNEQFF. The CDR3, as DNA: TGTGCCAGCAGCTTAGACAGGTACAATGAGCAGTTCTTC.

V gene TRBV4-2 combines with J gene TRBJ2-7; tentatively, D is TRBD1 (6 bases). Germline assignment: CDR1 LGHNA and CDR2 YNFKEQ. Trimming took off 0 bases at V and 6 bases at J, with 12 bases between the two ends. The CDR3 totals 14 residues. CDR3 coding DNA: TGTGCCAGCAGCCAAGATAACAGGGTAAGCGAGCAGTACTTC. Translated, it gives CASSQDNRVSEQYF.

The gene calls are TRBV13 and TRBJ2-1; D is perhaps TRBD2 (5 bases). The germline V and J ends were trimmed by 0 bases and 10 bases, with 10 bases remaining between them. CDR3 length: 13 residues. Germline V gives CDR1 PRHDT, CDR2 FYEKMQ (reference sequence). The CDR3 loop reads CASSLGLRLEQFF. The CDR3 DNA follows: TGTGCCAGCAGCTTAGGCCTCAGACTAGAGCAGTTCTTC. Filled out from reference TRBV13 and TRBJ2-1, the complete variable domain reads AAGVIQSPRHLIKEKRETATLKCYPIPRHDTVYWYQQGPGQDPQFLISFYEKMQSDKGSIPDRFSAQQFSDYHSELNMSSLELGDSALYFCASSLGLRLEQFFGPGTRLTVL.

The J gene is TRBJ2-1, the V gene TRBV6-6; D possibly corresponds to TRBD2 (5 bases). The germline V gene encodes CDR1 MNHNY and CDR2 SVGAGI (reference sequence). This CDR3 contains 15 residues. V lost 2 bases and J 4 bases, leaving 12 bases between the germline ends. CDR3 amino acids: CASSYGVASYNEQFF. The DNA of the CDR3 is TGTGCCAGCAGTTACGGGGTAGCGAGTTACAATGAGCAGTTCTTC.

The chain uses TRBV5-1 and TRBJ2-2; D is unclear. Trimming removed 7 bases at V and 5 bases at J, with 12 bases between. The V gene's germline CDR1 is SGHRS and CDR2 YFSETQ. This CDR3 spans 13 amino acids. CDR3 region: CASYADGTGELFF. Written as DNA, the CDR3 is TGCGCCAGCTATGCAGATGGTACCGGGGAGCTGTTTTTT.

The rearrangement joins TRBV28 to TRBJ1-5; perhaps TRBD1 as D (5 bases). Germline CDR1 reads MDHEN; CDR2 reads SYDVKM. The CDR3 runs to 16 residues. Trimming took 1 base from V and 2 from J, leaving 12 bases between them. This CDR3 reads CASSLSGGSGNQPQHF. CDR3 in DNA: TGTGCCAGCAGTTTATCCGGGGGATCTGGCAATCAGCCCCAGCATTTT.

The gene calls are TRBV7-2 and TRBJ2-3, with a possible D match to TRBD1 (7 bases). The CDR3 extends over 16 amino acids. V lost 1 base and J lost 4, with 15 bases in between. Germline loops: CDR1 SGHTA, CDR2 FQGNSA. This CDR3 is CASSLEARGAADTQYF. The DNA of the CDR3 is TGTGCCAGCAGCTTAGAGGCCAGGGGGGCAGCAGATACGCAGTATTTT.

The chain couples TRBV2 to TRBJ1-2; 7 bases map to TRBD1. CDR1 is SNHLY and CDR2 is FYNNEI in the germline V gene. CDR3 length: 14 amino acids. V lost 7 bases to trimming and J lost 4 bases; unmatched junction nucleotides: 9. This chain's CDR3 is CASTEGDSLYGYTF. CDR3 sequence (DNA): TGTGCCAGCACCGAAGGGGACAGTCTCTATGGCTACACCTTC.